The entry that follows covers one T cell receptor (beta chain) sequence. No antigen is known for it. The data were produced by immunoSEQ multiplex PCR, yet TCRdb's version contains in-frame clones alone and is incomplete. The repertoire has 96,000 or so clones, about 80% of them found once; the top ten carry under 7%. This entry comes from a study of OX40 agonist ivuxolimab in advanced cancers. Notes on the study in general: Partial responders dosed at 0.1-3.0 mg/kg displayed clonal expansion ranking among the lowest. At 0.1 to 3.0 mg/kg, clonal expansion of CD4+ and CD8+ blood T cells had occurred by week 6.

Trimming took 3 bases from V and 4 from J; bases not matched to a gene: 6. The CDR3 length is 15 residues. CDR1 and CDR2 from the germline V gene are SGHDT and YYEEEE. It was autoimmune disease history or systemic immunosuppression that excluded patients. The J gene is TRBJ2-2, the V gene TRBV5-6, with TRBD2 matching 7 bases. The sample consisted of CD4+ or CD8+ T cells sorted from blood, taken in a trial of the OX40 agonist ivuxolimab. The clonotype comes from an adult with an advanced solid tumor such as melanoma, head and neck, liver or kidney cancer. CDR3 protein: CASSSGLEVTGELFF. CDR3 nucleotides: TGTGCCAGCAGCTCAGGACTAGAGGTCACCGGGGAGCTGTTTTTT.